In this sample, the clone carrying this TCR beta chain turned up many times. The CDR3 covers 15 residues. Germline CDR1 MNHNY, CDR2 SVGAGI (reference sequence). Trimming shortened V by 3 bases and J by 1 base, and 13 bases separated the two germline ends. This record belongs to a study of early T cells in non-severe SARS-CoV-2 infection. TCRdb called the 5' RACE reads again in MiXCR, with one record for every CDR3 protein. The sample lists some 90,000 distinct CDR3 sequences, about 15% occurring once. Specimen: whole blood. The chain joins TRBV6-6 to TRBJ2-7; TRBD1 might be the D (5 bases). This sequence originates from an adult who was a healthcare worker with PCR-confirmed SARS-CoV-2 infection or an uninfected control (not recorded which). Here the CDR3 DNA reads TGTGCCAGCAGTTATCAGGGTGGTGAATCCTACGAGCAGTACTTC. Amino acids: CASSYQGGESYEQYF.